This TCR beta chain was observed in a study of cytomegalovirus exposure and HLA in healthy donors. General study results and limits: In vitro assays verified that a few CMV-associated chains recognized CMV antigens specifically.

The primer mix had 60 Vbeta and 13 Jbeta primers. Sequencing was performed with immunoSEQ multiplex PCR; in TCRdb, only in-frame clones are kept and a portion is missing. The repertoire holds roughly 80,000 clones, 55% to 75% seen once, with around 5% in the top ten. This clone was found a few times. Antigen specificity is unknown. Germline CDR1 is SNHLY and CDR2 is FYNNEI. CDR3 length: 14 residues. With 3 bases removed from V and 5 bases from J, the gap between germline ends came to 11 bases. V is TRBV2 and J is TRBJ1-5; TRBD1 might be the D (6 bases). Sequenced material: PBMCs. The sequence was obtained from a man younger than 45 in good health and CMV-seropositive. The CDR3 region has the DNA TGTGCCAGCAGTGACCTCAACAGGGATCAGCCCCAGCATTTT. It yields the protein CASSDLNRDQPQHF.